The 30 T cell receptor beta chains reported below all come from one sample, sequenced in a study of T cell repertoires in ileal Crohn's disease. Sequencing used immunoSEQ multiplex PCR; TCRdb keeps in-frame clones, though not all of them. Seen here are 30,000 to 35,000 clones, around three quarters observed once, and the top ten hold under 20%. Sequenced input: ileal tissue. These receptors came from an adult with Crohn's disease.

V usage is TRBV30 and J usage is TRBJ2-5; 7 bases fit TRBD1. The V segment lost 1 base and the J segment 5 bases; nucleotides outside the gene matches: 4. CDR1 is GTSNPN, CDR2 SVGIG, per germline (reference sequence). The CDR3 extends over 13 amino acids. The CDR3 nucleotides read TGTGCCTGGAGTGAGGGGGCGCGTGAGACCCAGTACTTC. Translated, it gives CAWSEGARETQYF.

The chain combines TRBV5-1 with TRBJ2-3, with D possibly being TRBD2 (5 bases). Trimming left V 0 bases short and J 2 bases short, with 10 bases between. Germline V gene data show CDR1 as SGHRS and CDR2 as YFSETQ. The CDR3 totals 15 residues. The CDR3 region is CASSLGSGNTDTQYF. CDR3 nucleotides: TGCGCCAGCAGCTTGGGAAGCGGCAACACAGATACGCAGTATTTT.

The chain joins TRBV7-3 to TRBJ2-7; TRBD2 matches 9 bases. V lost 3 bases, J lost 6 bases, and 9 bases stayed unmatched. CDR3 size: 15 residues. Looked up from germline, CDR1 is SGHTA and CDR2 is FQGTGA. The CDR3 loop reads CASSFGRGGRSEQYF. DNA for the CDR3: TGTGCCAGCAGCTTCGGGCGGGGGGGCCGTTCCGAGCAGTACTTC.

The chain recombines TRBV30 with TRBJ1-6; possible D gene TRBD1, 5 bases. The germline V gene encodes CDR1 GTSNPN and CDR2 SVGIG (reference sequence). CDR3 length: 16 amino acids. V shed 1 base and J shed 7 bases, with 17 bases lying between them. CDR3 nucleotide sequence: TGTGCCTGGAGTGGGATTAAGCAGGGTGGGAATTCACCCCTCCACTTT. It encodes CAWSGIKQGGNSPLHF. Full variable domain (outside the CDR3, taken from reference TRBV30 and TRBJ1-6): SQTIHQWPATLVQPVGSPLSLECTVEGTSNPNLYWYRQAAGRGLQLLFYSVGIGQISSEVPQNLSASRPQDRQFILSSKKLLLSDSGFYLCAWSGIKQGGNSPLHFGNGTRLTVT.

The chain combines TRBV18 with TRBJ1-4, with 8 bases aligning to TRBD1. V shed 6 bases, J shed 8 bases, and the junction held 5 bases outside the gene matches. The CDR3 sequence is 13 residues long. CDR1 KGHSH and CDR2 LQKENI come from the germline V gene. The CDR3 DNA reads as TGTGCCAGCTCCCCGGACAGGGAGGAAAAACTGTTTTTT. It specifies CASSPDREEKLFF.

V and J are TRBV11-2 and TRBJ2-1; D call uncertain. There are 15 residues in the CDR3. The germline gives CDR1 SGHAT, CDR2 FQNNGV. V lost 6 bases to trimming and J lost 0 bases, with 12 bases between them. Here the CDR3 reads CASSNGFSSYNEQFF. Here the CDR3 DNA reads TGTGCCAGCAGTAACGGGTTCAGCTCCTACAATGAGCAGTTCTTC.

The chain couples TRBV7-9 to TRBJ2-7, with TRBD1 identical over 7 bases. Trimming took 1 base from V and 3 from J; bases not matched to a gene: 0. In germline, CDR1 is SEHNR, CDR2 FQNEAQ (reference sequence). CDR3 length: 13 amino acids. CDR3 region: CASSLDRGYEQYF. Here the CDR3 DNA reads TGTGCCAGCAGCTTAGACAGGGGCTACGAGCAGTACTTC.

V gene TRBV20-1 combines with J gene TRBJ2-7; 8 nucleotides line up with TRBD1. The germline CDR1 and CDR2 sequences are DFQATT and SNEGSKA (reference sequence). The CDR3 covers 11 residues. J gave up 13 bases and V 3 bases, and 8 bases lay outside the gene matches. CDR3 in DNA: TGCAGTGCTAGTCCGGGACAGGTCCTATACTTC. Its protein is CSASPGQVLYF.

The DNA for the CDR3 is TGTGCCAGCAGCCAACTAAGCGGGAGGGTAGCCGGGGAGCTGTTTTTT. This translates into CASSQLSGRVAGELFF. The genes are TRBV4-2 and TRBJ2-2; 10 positions match TRBD2. Per the germline V gene, CDR1 is LGHNA and CDR2 is YNFKEQ. V gave up 2 bases and J gave up 6 bases; unmatched junction bases: 6. CDR3 length: 16 residues.

The J gene is TRBJ2-7, the V gene TRBV30; D is possibly TRBD2 (6 bases). The V gene's germline CDR1 is GTSNPN and CDR2 SVGIG (reference sequence). The CDR3 totals 13 residues. Trimming took off 4 bases at V and 3 bases at J, with 13 bases between the two ends. The CDR3 region has the DNA TGTGCCTGGAAATACGGGGGAGGCTACGAGCAGTACTTC. It is translated as CAWKYGGGYEQYF.

A few counts support this clone. V usage is TRBV5-6 and J usage is TRBJ1-4; possible D gene TRBD1, 5 bases. Trimming pared 4 bases from V and 0 bases from J, leaving 13 bases between. CDR1 SGHDT and CDR2 YYEEEE come from the germline V gene. This CDR3 has 16 residues. The CDR3 nucleotides are TGTGCCAGCAGCCTAATGGGGGGGACAACTAATGAAAAACTGTTTTTT. It codes for CASSLMGGTTNEKLFF.

CDR3 sequence: CASSPSGGSMTNEKLFF. The CDR3 DNA is TGTGCCAGCAGCCCCTCGGGGGGATCGATGACTAATGAAAAACTGTTTTTT. This chain joins TRBV2 and TRBJ1-4, with D possibly TRBD1 on 5 matching bases. This CDR3 is built from 17 residues. Germline CDR1 is SNHLY and CDR2 is FYNNEI. The V end was cut by 6 bases, the J end by 2 bases, with 19 bases between.

The rearrangement links TRBV19 to TRBJ2-2; 12 bases map to TRBD2. V was pared by 8 bases and J by 4 bases, with 2 bases of the junction left unmatched. CDR3 length equals 14 residues. The germline gives CDR1 LNHDA, CDR2 SQIVND (reference sequence). CDR3 sequence: CASQLAGGTGELFF. The CDR3 DNA follows: TGTGCCAGTCAACTAGCGGGAGGCACCGGGGAGCTGTTTTTT.

The chain couples TRBV7-3 to TRBJ2-1; TRBD2 might be the D (6 bases). The CDR3 runs 18 residues. V was pared by 1 base and J by 0 bases, with 16 bases between. From germline, CDR1 is SGHTA and CDR2 FQGTGA. The CDR3 DNA reads TGTGCCAGCAGCTTAAATGACTTCGGGACTCGCTCCTACAATGAGCAGTTCTTC. Translating it yields CASSLNDFGTRSYNEQFF.

This clone was detected once. The chain is built from TRBV7-6 and TRBJ1-3, with a tentative D call TRBD1 (6 bases). The CDR3 consists of 14 residues. Germline CDR1 SGHVS, CDR2 FNYEAQ. V was cut by 2 bases and J by 4 bases, with 9 bases left in between. Here the CDR3 DNA reads TGTGCCAGCAGCTTATCTACAGGGGGAAACACCATATATTTT. It is translated as CASSLSTGGNTIYF.

The rearrangement links TRBV9 to TRBJ2-5, with D hard to call. V was pared by 0 bases and J by 5 bases, with 11 bases between. The CDR3 length is 14 residues. The germline CDR1 and CDR2 sequences are SGDLS and YYNGEE. For the CDR3, the DNA is TGTGCCAGCAGCGTAGAACTCTCTGCTGAGACCCAGTACTTC. Its translation is CASSVELSAETQYF.

Only one count was recorded for this clone. The V gene is TRBV7-9, the J gene TRBJ2-2, with 11 bases aligning to TRBD2. CDR3 size: 19 residues. The ends lost 5 bases at V and 4 bases at J; junction bases unmatched: 15. The germline V gene has CDR1 SEHNR and CDR2 FQNEAQ (reference sequence). CDR3 residues: CASSGPLRLAGSSTGELFF. CDR3 in DNA: TGTGCCAGCAGCGGACCCCTGAGACTAGCGGGATCTAGCACCGGGGAGCTGTTTTTT.

The gene calls are TRBV5-4 and TRBJ2-1; TRBD2 matches at 11 bases. The CDR3 consists of 15 residues. V was clipped by 4 bases and J by 7 bases; unmatched bases: 7. The germline V gene encodes CDR1 SGHNT and CDR2 YYREEE (reference sequence). The DNA for the CDR3 is TGTGCCAGCAGCCCCCCGACTAGCGGGGTAAATGAGCAGTTCTTC. It encodes CASSPPTSGVNEQFF.

This chain connects TRBV5-1 to TRBJ1-5; D is perhaps TRBD1 (6 bases). CDR1 and CDR2 (germline): SGHRS, YFSETQ. V gave up 0 bases and J gave up 7 bases, with 14 bases separating them. The CDR3 is 15 amino acids. In DNA, the CDR3 is TGCGCCAGCAGCTTGGCAGGGGCGCCGATGCAGCCCCAGCATTTT. Protein: CASSLAGAPMQPQHF.

This clone was detected only once. This chain joins TRBV18 and TRBJ2-2; 7 nucleotides align to TRBD1. The CDR3 has 15 amino acids. After removal of 6 bases from V and 1 base from J, the junction contained 5 bases not matched to a gene. The germline V gene encodes CDR1 KGHSH and CDR2 LQKENI. The CDR3 sequence: CASSLRQGNTGELFF. DNA for the CDR3: TGTGCCAGCTCGCTCAGACAGGGGAACACCGGGGAGCTGTTTTTT.

For the CDR3, the DNA is TGTGCCAGCAGTTACCTTCATGGACTAGCGGGGAAAGAGACCCAGTACTTC. Encoded protein: CASSYLHGLAGKETQYF. This chain links TRBV6-7 with TRBJ2-5; TRBD2 matches 12 bases. TRBV6-7 is noted as an ORF with a role that remains uncertain. CDR3 length equals 17 residues. The V and J ends lost 2 bases and 3 bases, in that order; junction bases with no gene match: 7.

The chain links TRBV5-1 to TRBJ2-5; no clear D. The closer fit of TRBJ2-7 to the DNA end suggests the J call may be wrong. Germline values: CDR1 SGHRS, CDR2 YFSETQ. This CDR3 is 13 amino acids long. As DNA, the CDR3 is TGCGCCAGCAGCCCAACTGTTTCCTACGAGCAGTACTTC. Translating gives CASSPTVSYEQYF.

The chain couples TRBV30 to TRBJ1-1; 8 nucleotides align to TRBD1. The length of the CDR3 is 14 residues. Germline V lookup: CDR1 GTSNPN, CDR2 SVGIG (reference sequence). V dropped 8 bases and J dropped 4; count of bases not matched to a gene: 12. CDR3 region: CASDRGQVGTEAFF. In DNA form, the CDR3 reads TGTGCCAGCGACAGGGGCCAAGTGGGCACTGAAGCTTTCTTT.

This sequence joins TRBV30 and TRBJ2-1, with D tentatively TRBD2 (5 bases). The germline V gene encodes CDR1 GTSNPN and CDR2 SVGIG (reference sequence). CDR3 length: 13 residues. V was clipped by 1 base and J by 8 bases, with 12 bases between them. CDR3 sequence reads: CAWSEEGWDEQFF. DNA of the CDR3: TGTGCCTGGAGTGAAGAGGGTTGGGATGAGCAGTTCTTC.

This clone has a handful of counts. V gene TRBV6-5 combines with J gene TRBJ1-6; no definite D call. CDR3 size: 13 residues. Trimming pared 0 bases from V and 10 bases from J, leaving 7 bases between. Per germline, CDR1 MNHEY and CDR2 SVGAGI. The CDR3 coding sequence is TGTGCCAGCAGTTACTCGATGGGCTCACCCCTCCACTTT. Its translation: CASSYSMGSPLHF.

The chain joins TRBV7-9 to TRBJ2-3; a possible D gene is TRBD2 (7 bases). The CDR3 runs 15 residues. CDR1 and CDR2 (germline): SEHNR, FQNEAQ (reference sequence). V was cut by 8 bases and J by 1 base, with 16 bases left in between. The CDR3 sequence is CASGPGRGRTDTQYF. The CDR3 DNA sequence: TGTGCCAGCGGACCCGGGCGGGGGCGCACAGATACGCAGTATTTT.

The chain is built from TRBV5-1 and TRBJ2-7; 8 bases fit TRBD2. Germline CDR1 and CDR2: SGHRS and YFSETQ. The trim removed 1 base at V and 3 bases at J, leaving 18 bases unmatched. The CDR3 has 19 amino acids. Here the CDR3 DNA reads TGCGCCAGCAGCTTGACCCTTGGGGGTAGCGGGAAGGTAAGCTACGAGCAGTACTTC. Its protein is CASSLTLGGSGKVSYEQYF.

This chain connects TRBV6-1 to TRBJ2-2; TRBD2 matches 13 bases. Per germline, CDR1 MNHNS and CDR2 SASEGT. Trimming cost V 7 bases and J 12 bases; bases outside gene matches: 8. The CDR3 consists of 14 residues. CDR3 bases: TGTGCCAGCATTTTCGGACTAGCGGGAGAGAAGCTGTTTTTT. Protein product: CASIFGLAGEKLFF.

The chain links TRBV5-1 to TRBJ1-2; tentative D call: TRBD1 (6 bases). This CDR3 is built from 13 residues. Trimming took 3 bases from V and 7 from J, leaving 13 bases between them. Germline lookup yields CDR1 SGHRS and CDR2 YFSETQ. Here the CDR3 DNA reads TGCGCCAGCAGCTCATCAGGGGAAAGTGGCTACACCTTC. It translates to CASSSSGESGYTF.

This CDR3 is CASSSGLDRSYEQYF. The CDR3 DNA reads TGCGCCAGCAGCTCCGGACTAGACAGATCCTACGAGCAGTACTTC. The rearrangement joins TRBV5-1 to TRBJ2-7; 7 bases align to TRBD2. CDR3 size: 15 residues. Germline V gene lookup returns CDR1 SGHRS and CDR2 YFSETQ. Trimming cost V 3 bases and J 1 base; bases outside gene matches: 7.